This T cell receptor beta chain was recovered during a study of control samples from healthy donors and cancer patients. Profiled with immunoSEQ multiplex PCR; TCRdb holds only in-frame clones, not every one. The sample lists 170,000 or so clones, 94% occurring once. CDR1 is SGHRS and CDR2 is YFSETQ in the germline V gene. The V segment lost 3 bases and the J segment 1 base; nucleotides outside the gene matches: 2. The CDR3 runs 15 residues. The TCR was taken from a woman aged 18-30 years in good health. V and J are TRBV5-1 and TRBJ2-2, with 8 bases lining up with TRBD1. Sequenced: blood. CDR3 region: CASSYRGENTGELFF. In DNA form, the CDR3 reads TGCGCCAGCAGCTACAGGGGGGAGAACACCGGGGAGCTGTTTTTT.